This TCR beta chain was recorded in a study of blood T cell repertoires in COVID-19. The CDR3 spans 17 residues. How the authors handled the data: Reference gene primers were amplified, and this amplification served to estimate nucleated cell counts. Measured with immunoSEQ multiplex PCR; TCRdb has only the in-frame clones, and not every one. For V, J and clone size, that table is used; D and trimming come from the DNA. This repertoire shows 150,000 to 200,000 clones, more than 80% found once; its top ten account for less than 15%. V is TRBV1 and J is TRBJ2-1; TRBD2, the table's D call, lacks a check against the DNA. TRBV1 is reported as a pseudogene. The sequence came from an elderly woman with COVID-19, enrolled during active disease. The sample consisted of peripheral blood. The CDR3 sequence is CTSSQAKIGGAYNEQFF. The CDR3 DNA is TGCACCAGCAGCCAAGCCAAAATTGGCGGAGCCTACAATGAGCAGTTCTTC.